This T cell receptor beta chain was documented in a study of neurological immune-mediated disorders. Over 190 million TCR-beta sequences from 15-18 subjects came from every sequencing run. TCRdb independently ran MiXCR on the 5' RACE reads; one entry per CDR3 protein. The data contain about 40,000 distinct CDR3 sequences, roughly 2.5% of them singletons. Specimen: PBMCs. This TCR was recovered from a man in his forties or fifties with multiple sclerosis.

The CDR3 DNA is TGTGCCAGCAGCTTAGAAAGGGGAGGAACGATGTACTTC. Protein product: CASSLERGGTMYF. The J gene is TRBJ2-7, the V gene TRBV7-2; D might be TRBD2 (6 bases). The germline V and J ends were trimmed by 1 base and 12 bases, with 16 bases remaining between them. Germline CDR1 and CDR2: SGHTA and FQGNSA. The CDR3 totals 13 residues.